This T cell receptor (beta chain) was sequenced during a study of cytotoxic CD8 clonotypes in ibrutinib-treated CLL. This CDR3 is 16 amino acids long. Germline loops: CDR1 ENHRY, CDR2 SYGVKD. The V gene end was trimmed by 2 bases and the J gene end by 5 bases; junction bases not matched to a gene: 8. As to this clone: Its antigen is currently unknown.

Notes on the study in general: Stable or contracted on treatment, public clonotypes were also uncommon.

Only in-frame clones appear in the TCRdb table, and some are missing; sequencing was by immunoSEQ multiplex PCR. In the table there are about 310,000 clones, 70% to 80% of which are singletons. This clonotype originated in a human donor with chronic lymphocytic leukemia. The specimen was PBMCs, collected before ibrutinib treatment. This chain links TRBV10-3 with TRBJ2-5; TRBD2 matches at 10 bases. The DNA of the CDR3 is TGTGCCATCAGTGAGGATCTAGCGGGAGCATGGGAGACCCAGTACTTC. Translation gives CAISEDLAGAWETQYF.